Sequencing of this T cell receptor beta chain was carried out in a study of HIV-infected patients and healthy controls. This clonotype was counted many times. cDNA was made from approximately 500 ng RNA using alpha and beta constant primers. Each of the alpha and beta chains got its own library through chain-specific third strand synthesis with indices. From the 5' RACE reads, TCRdb called clonotypes with MiXCR, one entry per CDR3 protein. The profile covers roughly 18,000 distinct CDR3 sequences, with less than 15% appearing a single time and roughly 10% taken by the ten largest. All unsorted peripheral T cells were captured because whole blood was used without fractionation. The CDR3 spans 15 residues. Trimming cost V 3 bases and J 1 base, with 9 bases left between them. Germline CDR1 LGHNA, CDR2 YSLEER.

This chain links TRBV4-3 with TRBJ2-2; D ambiguous. This TCR derives from an adult in good health. The sequenced material came from blood. This CDR3 reads CASSHNSRNTGELFF. The CDR3 DNA reads as TGCGCCAGCAGCCATAACAGCAGGAACACCGGGGAGCTGTTTTTT.